Listed below are T cell receptor beta chains from one sample, sequenced in a study of OX40 agonist ivuxolimab in advanced cancers. Some clones are missing from TCRdb's copy, which holds only in-frame ones; the method was immunoSEQ multiplex PCR. The sample includes some 44,000 clones, around 91% of them seen just once. This sample comprised CD4+ or CD8+ T cells sorted from blood, obtained in a trial of the OX40 agonist ivuxolimab. Every receptor here comes from an adult with an advanced solid tumor such as melanoma, head and neck, liver or kidney cancer. Both conserved end residues are part of each CDR3. The D gene is left open where the match is weak. The listing skips clone size in some rows; elsewhere it reads once, few, many or a size class.

>TRBJ1-4|.|TRBV6-1|.
TGTGCCAGCAGTGAACTCATGGCGGAAAAACTGTTTTTT
CASSELMAEKLFF
>TRBJ1-5|TRBD1|TRBV2|.
TGTGCCAGCAGTGCGGCGACAGGGGATCAGCCCCAGCATTTT
CASSAATGDQPQHF
>TRBJ2-7|.|TRBV5-4|.
TGTGCCAGCAGCTTGTACAATGTCGGTTCCGAGCAGTACTTC
CASSLYNVGSEQYF
>TRBJ2-1|TRBD2|TRBV19|.
TGTGCCAGTAGTGGGTGGGGTAGCGGGAGCTCCCGACCGCAGTTCTTC
CASSGWGSGSSRPQFF
>TRBJ2-1|TRBD1|TRBV6-1|.
TGTGCCAGCAGTGGGACAGGGTACAATGAGCAGTTCTTC
CASSGTGYNEQFF
>TRBJ1-4|.|TRBV4-1|few
TGCGCCAGCAGCCAAGAGGGATTCGGCCAGGCATTAGGAAAACTGTTTTTT
CASSQEGFGQALGKLFF
>TRBJ2-7|TRBD1|TRBV27|.
TGTGCCAGCAGTCCTAGGACAGGGGTCGAGCAGTACTTC
CASSPRTGVEQYF
>TRBJ2-5|.|TRBV19|.
TGTGCCAGTAGCAACACAGGGACTCAAGAGACCCAGTACTTC
CASSNTGTQETQYF
>TRBJ2-5|.|TRBV5-5|.
TGTGCCAGCAGCTTGAACAGTATACAAGAGACCCAGTACTTC
CASSLNSIQETQYF
>TRBJ1-1|.|TRBV5-1|.
TGCGCCAGCAGCTTGAGTCAGACGAACACTGAAGCTTTCTTT
CASSLSQTNTEAFF
>TRBJ2-5|.|TRBV4-3|.
TGCGCCAGCAGCCAAGATGCCAGGGCAGGTGGAGAGACCCAGTACTTC
CASSQDARAGGETQYF
>TRBJ2-7|TRBD1|TRBV4-1|.
TGCGCCAGCAGCCAACCAGGCCGGGACAGGGGCTACGAGCAGTACTTC
CASSQPGRDRGYEQYF
>TRBJ1-5|TRBD1|TRBV6-1|.
TGTGCCAGCAGTGGCACCGGGACAGGGGACCAGCCCCAGCATTTT
CASSGTGTGDQPQHF
>TRBJ2-7|TRBD1|TRBV28|.
TGTGCCAGCAGGGGACAGGAGGGGCCTAGCTCCTACGAGCAGTACTTC
CASRGQEGPSSYEQYF
>TRBJ1-1|TRBD1|TRBV19|.
TGTGCCAGTAGTATAGCAGGGGGGACTATGAACACTGAAGCTTTCTTT
CASSIAGGTMNTEAFF
>TRBJ1-6|.|TRBV7-2|.
TGTGCCAGCAGCGGAAACGGTTCACCCCTCCACTTT
CASSGNGSPLHF
>TRBJ2-7|TRBD1|TRBV7-6|.
TGTGCCAGCAGCTTAGGATCGACGGGACAGCCAAACGAGCAGTACTTC
CASSLGSTGQPNEQYF
>TRBJ1-5|.|TRBV4-3|.
TGCGCCAGCAGCCAAGAGTGGCAGCGAGATCAGCCCCAGCATTTT
CASSQEWQRDQPQHF
>TRBJ2-5|.|TRBV7-2|.
TGTGCCAGCAGCTTAGACCCAGGACCGGGGGAGACCCAGTACTTC
CASSLDPGPGETQYF
>TRBJ2-1|.|TRBV7-2|.
TGTGCCAGCAGCTTATGGGCCGGTTCGTCCTACAATGAGCAGTTCTTC
CASSLWAGSSYNEQFF
>TRBJ2-1|.|TRBV11-3|.
TGTGCCAGCAGCCCCTGGACTAATCCCAATGAGCAGTTCTTC
CASSPWTNPNEQFF
>TRBJ1-2|.|TRBV4-2|.
TGTGCCAGCAGCCAGGAGAGACAGAGACCCTATGGCTACACCTTC
CASSQERQRPYGYTF
>TRBJ1-4|TRBD1|TRBV5-1|.
TGCGCCAGCAGCTTGGCAACAGGGGGTGAAAAACTGTTTTTT
CASSLATGGEKLFF
>TRBJ1-2|.|TRBV28|.
TGTGCCAGCAGTCCGAGGGGCAGAACTAACTATGGCTACACCTTC
CASSPRGRTNYGYTF
>TRBJ2-7|TRBD1|TRBV5-1|.
TGCGCCAGCAGCGAGGGACAGGGGCTGTGGCAGTACTTC
CASSEGQGLWQYF
>TRBJ2-1|.|TRBV9|.
TGTGCCAGCAGCGCCCCGACTCCCTCTGAGCAGTTCTTC
CASSAPTPSEQFF
>TRBJ2-7|.|TRBV5-6|.
TGTGCCAGCAGCTTGGGGACAGATTCCTACGAGCAGTACTTC
CASSLGTDSYEQYF
>TRBJ2-5|.|TRBV30|.
TGTGCCTGGAGTTTGCCCGGACGGACACAAGAGACCCAGTACTTC
CAWSLPGRTQETQYF
>TRBJ1-1|TRBD1|TRBV19|.
TGTGCCAGTAGTATCTGGACAGGGGACACTGAAGCTTTCTTT
CASSIWTGDTEAFF
>TRBJ1-5|.|TRBV2|.
TGTGCCAGCAGTGAAGCGTACATTCTCAATCAGCCCCAGCATTTT
CASSEAYILNQPQHF
>TRBJ2-7|.|TRBV18|.
TGTGCCAGCTCACCGGGCAGGGAAAAAGAGCAGTACTTC
CASSPGREKEQYF
>TRBJ2-7|TRBD2|TRBV5-8|.
TGTGCCAGCAGCTTGGGTTCTAGCGGTTACTCCTACGAGCAGTACTTC
CASSLGSSGYSYEQYF
>TRBJ1-1|.|TRBV4-3|.
TGCGCCAGCAGCCAAGAGGGCGACAGAGCCATGAACACTGAAGCTTTCTTT
CASSQEGDRAMNTEAFF
>TRBJ2-2|.|TRBV5-1|.
TGCGCCAGCAGCTTGAATGGCGGCGGGACGAACACCGGGGAGCTGTTTTTT
CASSLNGGGTNTGELFF
>TRBJ1-5|.|TRBV6-5|.
TGTGCCAGCGGCAGGGATAGCAATCAGCCCCAGCATTTT
CASGRDSNQPQHF
>TRBJ1-2|.|TRBV2|.
TGTGCCAGCAGCCCCGGACTAAGCTATGGCTACACCTTC
CASSPGLSYGYTF
>TRBJ1-1|.|TRBV28|.
TGTGCCAGCAGTCAACAGTACACTGAAGCTTTCTTT
CASSQQYTEAFF
>TRBJ1-1|.|TRBV10-3|.
TGTGCCATCAGTGCCCCGTTTCAAAACACTGAAGCTTTCTTT
CAISAPFQNTEAFF
>TRBJ2-1|.|TRBV7-3|.
TGTGCCAGCAGCTTAGATCGCGACAATGAGCAGTTCTTC
CASSLDRDNEQFF
>TRBJ1-2|TRBD1|TRBV7-2|.
TGTGCCAGCAGCTTAGGACAGGGGATTTATGGCTACACCTTC
CASSLGQGIYGYTF
>TRBJ2-1|TRBD2|TRBV28|once
TGTGCCAGCAGCGGACTAGCGGGATCATTACTCTCCTACAATGAGCAGTTCTTC
CASSGLAGSLLSYNEQFF
>TRBJ2-5|TRBD1|TRBV5-5|.
TGTGCCAGCAGCTCCCTCGACAGGGCGGAGACCCAGTACTTC
CASSSLDRAETQYF
>TRBJ2-5|.|TRBV7-6|.
TGTGCCAGCAGCTTAAGCCCTACCGGGCCCAAAGAGACCCAGTACTTC
CASSLSPTGPKETQYF